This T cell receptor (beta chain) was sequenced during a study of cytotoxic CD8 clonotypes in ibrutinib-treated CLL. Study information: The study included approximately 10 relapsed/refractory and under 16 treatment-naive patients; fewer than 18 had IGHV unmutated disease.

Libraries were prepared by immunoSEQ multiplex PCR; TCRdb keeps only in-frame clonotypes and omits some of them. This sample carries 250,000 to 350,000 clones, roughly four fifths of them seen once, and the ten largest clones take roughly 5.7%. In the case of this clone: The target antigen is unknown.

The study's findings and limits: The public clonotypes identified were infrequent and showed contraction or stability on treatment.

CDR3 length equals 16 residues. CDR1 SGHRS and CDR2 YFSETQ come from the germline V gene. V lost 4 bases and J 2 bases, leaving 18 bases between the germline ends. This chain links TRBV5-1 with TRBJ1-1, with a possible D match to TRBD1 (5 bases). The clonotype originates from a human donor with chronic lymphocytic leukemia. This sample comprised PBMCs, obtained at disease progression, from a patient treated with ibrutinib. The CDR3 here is CASSPSDGTLNTEAFF. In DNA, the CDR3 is TGCGCCAGCAGCCCATCGGACGGGACCCTAAACACTGAAGCTTTCTTT.